Sequencing of this T cell receptor beta chain was carried out in a study of T-cell reconstitution after alpha-beta-depleted transplantation in children. This clonotype was detected only a few times. The TCRbeta library incorporated unique molecular identifiers. TCRdb reanalysed the PCR reads using MiXCR and keeps one entry per CDR3 protein. The sample has more than 500,000 distinct CDR3 sequences; around 10% are singletons. CDR1 is SQVTM, CDR2 ANQGSEA, per germline. The CDR3 consists of 11 residues. V lost 4 bases, J lost 9 bases, and 13 bases lay in between. This sequence originates from a female patient aged 2-10 years who had a stem cell transplant for aplastic anemia, so the T cells may come from the graft donor. Sequenced material: PBMCs, mostly from graft donor cells, taken 180 days after TCRalphabeta/CD19-depleted stem cell transplant. J is TRBJ2-7 and V is TRBV29-1; a possible D gene is TRBD2 (6 bases). This CDR3 is CSVGRDGGQYF. The CDR3 coding sequence is TGCAGCGTTGGCAGGGACGGGGGGCAGTACTTC.